This TCR beta chain derives from a study of post-analysis software for immune sequencing data. At the level of the study: Included courses were relapsing-remitting and secondary progressive multiple sclerosis; progressive-relapsing multiple sclerosis was also included.

Prepared libraries of TCR beta cDNA carried unique molecular identifiers. The yield from roughly 1 to 10 million T cells was roughly 500,000 cDNA molecules in total. TCRdb reprocessed the PCR reads with MiXCR, giving one entry per CDR3 protein. Of around 770,000 distinct CDR3 sequences in the sample, around 42% were seen once. As regards this clonotype: Its antigen is currently unknown.

Study results and caveats: The study found TRBV5-6, TRBV5-1 and TRBV20-1 among five or six TRBV segments more frequent in patients than controls. Compared against controls, patients with multiple sclerosis displayed significantly lower normalized Chao1 diversity. Analysis by F measure revealed that same-batch samples clustered strongly together.

V lost 6 bases and J lost 9; bases outside the gene matches: 15. CDR3 size: 16 residues. Sequencing was performed on blood. The source is a girl between 10 and 17 years old with multiple sclerosis. J is TRBJ2-1 and V is TRBV12-3 or TRBV12-4; TRBD2 agrees at 9 bases. CDR3 sequence reads: CASRPTGTSLAGEQFF. The CDR3, as DNA: TGTGCCAGCAGACCCACCGGGACTAGCCTTGCCGGTGAGCAGTTCTTC.